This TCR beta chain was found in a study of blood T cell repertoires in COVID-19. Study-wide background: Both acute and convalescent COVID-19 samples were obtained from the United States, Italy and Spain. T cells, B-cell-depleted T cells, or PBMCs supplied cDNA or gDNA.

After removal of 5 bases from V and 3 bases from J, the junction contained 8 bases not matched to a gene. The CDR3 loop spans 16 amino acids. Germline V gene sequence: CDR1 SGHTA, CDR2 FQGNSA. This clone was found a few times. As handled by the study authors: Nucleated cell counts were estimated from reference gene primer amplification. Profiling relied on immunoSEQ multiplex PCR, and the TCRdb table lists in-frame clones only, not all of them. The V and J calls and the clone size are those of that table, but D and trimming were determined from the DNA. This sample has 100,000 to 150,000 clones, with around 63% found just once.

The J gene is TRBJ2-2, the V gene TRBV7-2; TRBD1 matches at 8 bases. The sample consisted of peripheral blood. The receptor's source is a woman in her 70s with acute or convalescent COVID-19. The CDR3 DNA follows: TGTGCCAGCAGCCGTTCAGGGGGCGTAGACACCGGGGAGCTGTTTTTT. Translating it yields CASSRSGGVDTGELFF.